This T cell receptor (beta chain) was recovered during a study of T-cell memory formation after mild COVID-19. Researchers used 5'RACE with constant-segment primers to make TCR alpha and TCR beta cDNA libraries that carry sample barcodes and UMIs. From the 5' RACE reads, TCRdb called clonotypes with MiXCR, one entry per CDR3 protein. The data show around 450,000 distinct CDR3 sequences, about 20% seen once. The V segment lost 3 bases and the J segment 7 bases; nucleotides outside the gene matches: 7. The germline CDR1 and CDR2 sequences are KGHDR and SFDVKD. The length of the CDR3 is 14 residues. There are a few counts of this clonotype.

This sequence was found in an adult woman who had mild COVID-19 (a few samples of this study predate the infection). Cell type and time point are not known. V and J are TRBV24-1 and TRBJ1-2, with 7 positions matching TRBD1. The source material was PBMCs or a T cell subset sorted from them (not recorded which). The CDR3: CATSDPQGRGGYTF. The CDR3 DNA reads TGTGCCACCAGTGATCCACAGGGGCGAGGTGGCTACACCTTC.